A selection of T cell receptor beta chains follows, all from one sample in a study of T-cell reconstitution after alpha-beta-depleted transplantation in children. TCRdb re-called the PCR reads with MiXCR, one entry per CDR3 protein. The profile shows 190,000 or so distinct CDR3 sequences, roughly 6.5% of them singletons. Source: PBMCs, taken before TCRalphabeta/CD19-depleted stem cell transplant. The receptors come from a girl in the first two years of life with combined immunodeficiency, due to receive a stem cell transplant. Each CDR3 is given with its conserved first and last residue. Fields, in order: clone size, J gene, V gene, D gene, CDR3 DNA, CDR3 protein. The D gene is left open where the match is weak. For some rows the clone size is stated as once, few or many, or as a class when expanded; others skip it.

>many|TRBJ2-2|TRBV6-2/TRBV6-3|NA
TGTGCCAGCGAGGACTACCTTTACACCGGGGAGCTGTTTTTT
CASEDYLYTGELFF
>many|TRBJ2-5|TRBV7-9|NA
TGTGCCAGCAGCTTGGTTGGAGTCACCCAGTACTTC
CASSLVGVTQYF
>medium-sized|TRBJ1-1|TRBV5-1|NA
TGCGCCAGCAGCTTTAGGGGGGAGGGAAACACTGAAGCTTTCTTT
CASSFRGEGNTEAFF
>many|TRBJ1-1|TRBV6-1|NA
TGTGCCAGCAGTGATTTTGGGACTGAGCTCAACACTGAAGCTTTCTTT
CASSDFGTELNTEAFF
>many|TRBJ1-4|TRBV7-2|NA
TGTGCCAGCAGCGGAGGGGGGGAACCGAATGAAAAACTGTTTTTT
CASSGGGEPNEKLFF
>many|TRBJ2-7|TRBV7-8|NA
TGTGCCAGCAGCTTAGGCGTCCCTCCCTACGAGCAGTACTTC
CASSLGVPPYEQYF
>many|TRBJ2-1|TRBV29-1|NA
TGCAGCGTTGAAGATGGCTTATGGCGGGCCAGCTCCTACAATGAGCAGTTCTTC
CSVEDGLWRASSYNEQFF
>NA|TRBJ2-3|TRBV5-1|NA
TGCGCCAGCAGGTCCGGGACTCGGCTCCCAGATACGCAGTATTTT
CASRSGTRLPDTQYF
>many|TRBJ2-1|TRBV5-1|NA
TGCGCCAGCAGCCGTCACTTCACGGGACAGCGGGCGAATGAGCAGTTCTTC
CASSRHFTGQRANEQFF
>many|TRBJ1-5|TRBV6-5|NA
TGTGCCAGCAGTTACACTTCCCCTTCGGAGCCCCAGCATTTT
CASSYTSPSEPQHF
>many|TRBJ2-3|TRBV20-1|NA
TGCAGTGCTCGCGGGATCACAGATACGCAGTATTTT
CSARGITDTQYF
>many|TRBJ2-5|TRBV29-1|TRBD2
TGCAGCGTTGACTATACTAGCGGGCTTCAAGAGACCCAGTACTTC
CSVDYTSGLQETQYF
>many|TRBJ2-2|TRBV20-1|NA
TGCAGTGCTGGCAGGGCGAACACCGGGGAGCTGTTTTTT
CSAGRANTGELFF
>few|TRBJ1-5|TRBV6-1|TRBD1
TGTGCCAGCAGAAGGACAGGGGGCTTTCAGCCCCAGCATTTT
CASRRTGGFQPQHF
>many|TRBJ1-5|TRBV2|TRBD1
TGTGCCAGCAATCAGGACAGGGCGGATCAGCCCCAGCATTTT
CASNQDRADQPQHF
>many|TRBJ2-5|TRBV20-1|NA
TGCAGTGCTAGCGGGGGCTTGGCTCGAGAGACCCAGTACTTC
CSASGGLARETQYF
>NA|TRBJ1-2|TRBV20-1|TRBD1
TGCAGTGCGAGGACAGGGGATTCCTATGGCTACACCTTC
CSARTGDSYGYTF
>many|TRBJ1-1|TRBV6-5|TRBD1
TGTGCCAGCAACAACAGGGGAGAAGCTTTCTTT
CASNNRGEAFF
>many|TRBJ2-5|TRBV20-1|NA
TGCAGTGCCGTCAAAGCGGGCGTTCCTTGGACCCAGTACTTC
CSAVKAGVPWTQYF
>many|TRBJ2-1|TRBV11-1|NA
TGTGCCAGCAGCTTATTCGGCGTAAATGAGCAGTTCTTC
CASSLFGVNEQFF
>many|TRBJ2-7|TRBV6-2/TRBV6-3|NA
TGTGCCAGCTCCTACCAAGACTACGAGCAGTACTTC
CASSYQDYEQYF
>few|TRBJ1-1|TRBV29-1|NA
TGCAGCGTTGTGGAAGGGAAGACTGAAGCTTTCTTT
CSVVEGKTEAFF
>many|TRBJ2-2|TRBV11-2|TRBD1
TGTGCCAGCAGCTTAGACTTCCGGACAGGGCCGTGGGTCACCGGGGAGCTGTTTTTT
CASSLDFRTGPWVTGELFF
>many|TRBJ1-2|TRBV29-1|NA
TGCAGCGTTTGGAGGTACCCCTGGTATGGCTACACCTTC
CSVWRYPWYGYTF
>many|TRBJ2-1|TRBV27|NA
TGTGCCAGCAATTCGGGGATCGGCTACAATGAGCAGTTCTTC
CASNSGIGYNEQFF
>many|TRBJ2-7|TRBV28|NA
TGTGCCAGCACCAGTTCACAGAGAGAGCAGTACTTC
CASTSSQREQYF
>many|TRBJ2-1|TRBV7-8|TRBD2
TGTGCCAGCAGCACAGGGACTAGCTTTTACAATGAGCAGTTCTTC
CASSTGTSFYNEQFF
>many|TRBJ2-1|TRBV20-1|NA
TGCAGTGCCCCACAGGACACCCGGAATGAGCAGTTCTTC
CSAPQDTRNEQFF
>many|TRBJ2-7|TRBV6-5|TRBD2
TGTGCCAGCAGCCGTAGCGGGAGATCCTACGAGCAGTACTTC
CASSRSGRSYEQYF
>many|TRBJ2-5|TRBV12-3/TRBV12-4|NA
TGTGCCAGCAGCCCCCAACGAGAGACCCAGTACTTC
CASSPQRETQYF
>many|TRBJ2-3|TRBV7-9|NA
TGTGCCAGCACCGCCTCCAGGCAGTCTGTGATGGCAGATACGCAGTATTTT
CASTASRQSVMADTQYF
>few|TRBJ2-4|TRBV20-1|TRBD2
TGCAGTGCTAGAGAGACTAGCGGGATTTCGTCCAAAAACATTCAGTACTTC
CSARETSGISSKNIQYF
>many|TRBJ2-1|TRBV13|NA
TGTGCCAGCAGCGCTCTCAGGGGCGAGCAGTTCTTC
CASSALRGEQFF
>many|TRBJ2-2|TRBV20-1|NA
TGCAGTGCTAGAGACCAAGGGACTCGCGCGAACACCGGGGAGCTGTTTTTT
CSARDQGTRANTGELFF
>many|TRBJ2-6|TRBV21-1|NA
TGTGCCAGCAGCAATCCCACGGCCTCTGGGGCCAACGTCCTGACTTTC
CASSNPTASGANVLTF
>NA|TRBJ2-1|TRBV4-1|NA
TGCGCCAGCAGCCACGTACTAGGGGACAATGAGCAGTTCTTC
CASSHVLGDNEQFF
>NA|TRBJ2-5|TRBV19|TRBD1
TGTGCCAGTAGAGTCGACAGGGAAGAGACCCAGTACTTC
CASRVDREETQYF
>many|TRBJ1-5|TRBV10-3|NA
TGTGCCGTTTTCCTATCCGATCAGCCCCAGCATTTT
CAVFLSDQPQHF
>many|TRBJ2-7|TRBV4-2|NA
TGTGCCAGCAGCAGGGGGGCCTACGAGCAGTACTTC
CASSRGAYEQYF
>many|TRBJ1-1|TRBV4-2|NA
TGTGCCAGCAGGCTTAAGCTGATGAACACTGAAGCTTTCTTT
CASRLKLMNTEAFF
>NA|TRBJ2-3|TRBV10-3|TRBD2
TGTGCCCTTTCTCCTAGCGGGGGGCCTCTGCCGCAGTATTTT
CALSPSGGPLPQYF
>NA|TRBJ2-7|TRBV7-6|NA
TGTGCCAGCAGCTTAGGGGACCCCGGCGCCTACGAGCAGTACTTC
CASSLGDPGAYEQYF
>many|TRBJ2-5|TRBV29-1|NA
TGCAGCGTTGCCCGGGACCTCGGAGAGACCCAGTACTTC
CSVARDLGETQYF
>NA|TRBJ2-2|TRBV6-2/TRBV6-3|TRBD2
TGTGCCAGCAGGGGACTAGCGGGGTTGGAAAACACGCCCGGGGAGCTGTTTTTT
CASRGLAGLENTPGELFF
>many|TRBJ2-7|TRBV5-8|TRBD2
TGTGCCAGCAGCTTGGTTGGCGGGGGGGCTTATTACGACGAGCAGTACTTC
CASSLVGGGAYYDEQYF
>many|TRBJ1-1|TRBV4-1|NA
TGCGCCAGCAGCCCCAACCCCGGTGGGGGCACTGAAGCTTTCTTT
CASSPNPGGGTEAFF
>few|TRBJ2-3|TRBV11-2|NA
TGTGCCAGCAGCTTAGACCCCGAAGGCGGCACAGATACGCAGTATTTT
CASSLDPEGGTDTQYF
>NA|TRBJ1-2|TRBV15|NA
TGTGCCACCAGCAGAGATACAGGCTATGGCTACACCTTC
CATSRDTGYGYTF
>many|TRBJ2-1|TRBV11-1|NA
TGTGCCAGCAGCTTTACTCCTCTCAATGAGCAGTTCTTC
CASSFTPLNEQFF
>medium-sized|TRBJ2-1|TRBV28|NA
TGTGCCAGCAGCTTAGGATACAATGAGCAGTTCTTC
CASSLGYNEQFF
>many|TRBJ2-1|TRBV20-1|TRBD2
TGCAGTGCTAGCCTCCGACTAGCGGGAATCCATGATGAGCAGTTCTTC
CSASLRLAGIHDEQFF
>many|TRBJ2-2|TRBV21-1|NA
TGTGCCAGCAGCAAACAGGGGAGGGACACCGGGGAGCTGTTTTTT
CASSKQGRDTGELFF
>many|TRBJ1-2|TRBV12-5|TRBD1
TGTGCTAGTGGTCCGGGGACAGGTACTGGCTACACCTTC
CASGPGTGTGYTF
>many|TRBJ2-5|TRBV18|TRBD2
TGTGCCAGCTCACCAGGAATAGCGGGGGAGCAAGAGACCCAGTACTTC
CASSPGIAGEQETQYF
>NA|TRBJ1-5|TRBV29-1|TRBD1
TGCAGCGTCTGGGACAGGGGAGGACAGCCCCAGCATTTT
CSVWDRGGQPQHF